Listed here is a single TCR beta chain. Its antigen is currently unknown. This sample is drawn from a study of T cells after yellow fever vaccination. Whole-study results and caveats: Few clonotypes appeared in both CD4 and CD8 compartments.

TCRdb independently ran MiXCR on the 5' RACE reads; one entry per CDR3 protein. The profile shows 500,000 to 550,000 distinct CDR3 sequences, just over 20% of them singletons. Germline CDR1 and CDR2: DFQATT and SNEGSKA (reference sequence). This CDR3 has 17 amino acids. Trimming cost V 0 bases and J 6 bases; bases outside gene matches: 10. The sample here was PBMCs, taken around 3 weeks after the first yellow fever vaccination. This TCR came from a man younger than 35 who received the YFV17D yellow fever vaccine. The rearrangement links TRBV20-1 to TRBJ2-3; TRBD1 aligns across 12 bases. In nucleotides, the CDR3 is TGCAGTGCTAGAGATCGAGAAGGGACAGGGGGCTTGGATACGCAGTATTTT. This codes for CSARDREGTGGLDTQYF.